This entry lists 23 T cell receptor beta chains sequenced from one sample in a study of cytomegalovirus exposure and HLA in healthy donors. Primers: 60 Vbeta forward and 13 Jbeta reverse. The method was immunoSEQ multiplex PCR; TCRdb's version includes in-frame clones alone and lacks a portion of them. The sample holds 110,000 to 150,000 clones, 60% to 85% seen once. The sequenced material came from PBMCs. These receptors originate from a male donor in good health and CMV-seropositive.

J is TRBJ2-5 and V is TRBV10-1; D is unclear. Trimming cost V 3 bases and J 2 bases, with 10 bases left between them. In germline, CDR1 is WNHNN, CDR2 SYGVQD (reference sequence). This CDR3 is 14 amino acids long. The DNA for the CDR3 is TGCGCCAGCAGTGATAGACTCGGTCAAGAGACCCAGTACTTC. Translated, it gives CASSDRLGQETQYF.

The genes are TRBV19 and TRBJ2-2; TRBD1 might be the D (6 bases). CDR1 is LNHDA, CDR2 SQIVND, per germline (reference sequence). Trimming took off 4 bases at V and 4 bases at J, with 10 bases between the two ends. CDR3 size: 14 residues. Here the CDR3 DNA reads TGTGCCAGTAGTACGCAGGGGCGCACCGGGGAGCTGTTTTTT. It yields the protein CASSTQGRTGELFF.

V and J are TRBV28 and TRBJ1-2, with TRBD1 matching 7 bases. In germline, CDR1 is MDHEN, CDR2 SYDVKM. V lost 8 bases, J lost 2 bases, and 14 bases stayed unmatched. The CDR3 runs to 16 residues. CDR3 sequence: CASRKEHGQENYGYTF. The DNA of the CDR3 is TGTGCCAGCCGGAAGGAACACGGACAGGAGAACTATGGCTACACCTTC.

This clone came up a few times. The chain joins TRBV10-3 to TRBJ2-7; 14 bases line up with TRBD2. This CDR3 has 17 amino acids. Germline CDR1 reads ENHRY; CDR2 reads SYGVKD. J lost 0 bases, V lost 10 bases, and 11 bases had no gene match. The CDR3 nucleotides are TGTGCCACCAGCAACGGGACTAGCGGGGGCCCCTCCTACGAGCAGTACTTC. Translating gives CATSNGTSGGPSYEQYF.

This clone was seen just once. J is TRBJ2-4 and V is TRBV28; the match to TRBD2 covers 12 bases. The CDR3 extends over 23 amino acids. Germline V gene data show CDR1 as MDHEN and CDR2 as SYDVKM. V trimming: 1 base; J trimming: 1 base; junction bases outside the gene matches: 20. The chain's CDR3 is CASSLFIGPRGSSGRAAKNIQYF. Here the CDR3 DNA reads TGTGCCAGCAGTTTATTCATAGGGCCCCGGGGGTCTAGCGGGAGGGCCGCCAAAAACATTCAGTACTTC.

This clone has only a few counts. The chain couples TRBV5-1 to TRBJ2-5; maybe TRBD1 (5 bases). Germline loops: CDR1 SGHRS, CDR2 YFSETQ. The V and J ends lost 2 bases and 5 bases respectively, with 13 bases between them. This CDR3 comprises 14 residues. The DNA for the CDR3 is TGCGCCAGCAGCTTACCCGACAGTCGGGAGACCCAGTACTTC. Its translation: CASSLPDSRETQYF.

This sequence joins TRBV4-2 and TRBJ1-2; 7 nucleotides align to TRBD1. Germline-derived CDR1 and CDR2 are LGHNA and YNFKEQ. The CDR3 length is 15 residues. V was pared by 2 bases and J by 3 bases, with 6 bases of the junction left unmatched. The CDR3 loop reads CASSQRGQGDYGYTF. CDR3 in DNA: TGTGCCAGCAGCCAAAGAGGTCAGGGGGACTATGGCTACACCTTC.

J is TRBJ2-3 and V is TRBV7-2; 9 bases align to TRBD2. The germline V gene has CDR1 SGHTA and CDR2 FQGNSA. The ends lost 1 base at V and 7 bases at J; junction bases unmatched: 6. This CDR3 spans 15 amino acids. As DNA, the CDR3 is TGTGCCAGCAGCTTAGGACTAGCGGATATGAATACGCAGTATTTT. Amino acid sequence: CASSLGLADMNTQYF.

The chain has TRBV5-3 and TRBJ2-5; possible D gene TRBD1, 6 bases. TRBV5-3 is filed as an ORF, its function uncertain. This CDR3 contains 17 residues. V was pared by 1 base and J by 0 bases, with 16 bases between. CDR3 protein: CARSLFAQGTDQETQYF. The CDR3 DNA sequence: TGTGCCAGAAGCTTGTTTGCCCAGGGGACCGACCAAGAGACCCAGTACTTC.

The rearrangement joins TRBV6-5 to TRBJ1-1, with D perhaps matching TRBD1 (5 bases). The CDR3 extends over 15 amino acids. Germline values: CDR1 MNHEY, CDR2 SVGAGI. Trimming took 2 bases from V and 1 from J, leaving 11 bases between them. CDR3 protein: CASSYGWDSNTEAFF. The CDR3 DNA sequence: TGTGCCAGCAGTTACGGCTGGGACTCGAACACTGAAGCTTTCTTT.

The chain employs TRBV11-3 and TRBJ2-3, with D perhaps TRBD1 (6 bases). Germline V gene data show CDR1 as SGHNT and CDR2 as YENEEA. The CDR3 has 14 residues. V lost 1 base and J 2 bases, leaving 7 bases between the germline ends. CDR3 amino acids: CASSLGQATDTQYF. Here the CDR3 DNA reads TGTGCCAGCAGCTTAGGACAGGCCACAGATACGCAGTATTTT.

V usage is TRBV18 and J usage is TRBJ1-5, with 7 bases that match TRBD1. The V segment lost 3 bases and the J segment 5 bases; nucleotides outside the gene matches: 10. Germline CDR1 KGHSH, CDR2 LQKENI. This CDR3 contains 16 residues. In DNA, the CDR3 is TGTGCCAGCTCACCTTCCGGGACAGTACGGTATCAGCCCCAGCATTTT. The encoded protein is CASSPSGTVRYQPQHF.

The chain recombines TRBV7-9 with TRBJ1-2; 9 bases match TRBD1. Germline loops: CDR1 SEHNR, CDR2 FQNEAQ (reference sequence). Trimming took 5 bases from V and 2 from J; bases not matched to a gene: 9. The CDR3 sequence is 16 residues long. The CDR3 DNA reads TGTGCCAGCAGCCAACCCACAGGGGGCACAAACTATGGCTACACCTTC. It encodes CASSQPTGGTNYGYTF.

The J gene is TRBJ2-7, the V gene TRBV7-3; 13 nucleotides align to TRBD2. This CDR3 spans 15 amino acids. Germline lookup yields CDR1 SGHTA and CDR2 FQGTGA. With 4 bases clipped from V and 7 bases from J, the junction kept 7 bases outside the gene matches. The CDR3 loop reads CASSSGTSGTGEQYF. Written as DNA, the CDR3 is TGTGCCAGCAGCTCCGGGACTAGCGGGACGGGGGAGCAGTACTTC.

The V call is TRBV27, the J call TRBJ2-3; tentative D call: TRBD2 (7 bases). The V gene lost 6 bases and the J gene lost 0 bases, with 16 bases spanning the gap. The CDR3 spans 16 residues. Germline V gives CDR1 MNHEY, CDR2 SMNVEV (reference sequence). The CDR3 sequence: CASSPREGGSTDTQYF. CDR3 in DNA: TGTGCCAGCAGCCCTCGCGAGGGGGGGAGCACAGATACGCAGTATTTT.

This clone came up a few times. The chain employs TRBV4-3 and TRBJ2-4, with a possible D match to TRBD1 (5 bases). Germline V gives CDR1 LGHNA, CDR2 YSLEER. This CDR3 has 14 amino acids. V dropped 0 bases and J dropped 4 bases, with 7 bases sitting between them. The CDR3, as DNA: TGCGCCAGCAGCCAAGATAACAGGAAAAACATTCAGTACTTC. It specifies CASSQDNRKNIQYF.

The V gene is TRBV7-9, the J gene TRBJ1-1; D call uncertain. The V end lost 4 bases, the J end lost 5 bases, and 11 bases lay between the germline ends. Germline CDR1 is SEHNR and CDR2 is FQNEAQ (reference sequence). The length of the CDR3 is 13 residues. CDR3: CASSSERGTEAFF. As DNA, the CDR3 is TGTGCCAGCAGCTCGGAGCGGGGAACTGAAGCTTTCTTT.

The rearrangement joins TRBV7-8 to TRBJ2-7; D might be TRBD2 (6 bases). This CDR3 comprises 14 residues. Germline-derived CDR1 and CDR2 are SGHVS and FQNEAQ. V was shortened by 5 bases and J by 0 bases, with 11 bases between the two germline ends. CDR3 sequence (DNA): TGTGCCAGCAGCCACCGGGGGACCTCCTACGAGCAGTACTTC. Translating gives CASSHRGTSYEQYF.

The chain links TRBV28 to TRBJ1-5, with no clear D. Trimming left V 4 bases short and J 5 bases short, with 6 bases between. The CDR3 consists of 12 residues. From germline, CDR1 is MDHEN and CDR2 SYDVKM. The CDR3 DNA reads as TGTGCCAGCAGTTCCTCCTATCAGCCCCAGCATTTT. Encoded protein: CASSSSYQPQHF.

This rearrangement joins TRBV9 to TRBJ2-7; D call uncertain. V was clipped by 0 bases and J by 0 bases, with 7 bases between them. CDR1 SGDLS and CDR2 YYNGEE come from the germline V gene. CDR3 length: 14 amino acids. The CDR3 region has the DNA TGTGCCAGCAGCGTAGGAGGCAGCTCCTACGAGCAGTACTTC. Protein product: CASSVGGSSYEQYF.

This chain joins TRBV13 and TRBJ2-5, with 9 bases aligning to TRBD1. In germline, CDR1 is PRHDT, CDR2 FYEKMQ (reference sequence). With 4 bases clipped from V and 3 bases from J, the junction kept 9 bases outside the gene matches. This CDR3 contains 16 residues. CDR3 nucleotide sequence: TGTGCCAGCAGCTCAAACTCGGACAGGGGAGAAGAGACCCAGTACTTC. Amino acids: CASSSNSDRGEETQYF.

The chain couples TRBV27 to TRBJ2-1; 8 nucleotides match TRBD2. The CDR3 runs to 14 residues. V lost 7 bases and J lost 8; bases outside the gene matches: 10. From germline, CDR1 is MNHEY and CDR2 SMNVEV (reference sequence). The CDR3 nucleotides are TGTGCCAGCACTTATCGGGAGGGCCGGGATGAGCAGTTCTTC. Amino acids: CASTYREGRDEQFF.

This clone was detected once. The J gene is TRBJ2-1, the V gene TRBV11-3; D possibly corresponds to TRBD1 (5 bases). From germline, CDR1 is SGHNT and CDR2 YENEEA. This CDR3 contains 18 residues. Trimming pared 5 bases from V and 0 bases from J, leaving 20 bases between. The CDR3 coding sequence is TGTGCCAGCAGCCCCGCAATTGACAGACAGAGCTCCTACAATGAGCAGTTCTTC. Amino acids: CASSPAIDRQSSYNEQFF.